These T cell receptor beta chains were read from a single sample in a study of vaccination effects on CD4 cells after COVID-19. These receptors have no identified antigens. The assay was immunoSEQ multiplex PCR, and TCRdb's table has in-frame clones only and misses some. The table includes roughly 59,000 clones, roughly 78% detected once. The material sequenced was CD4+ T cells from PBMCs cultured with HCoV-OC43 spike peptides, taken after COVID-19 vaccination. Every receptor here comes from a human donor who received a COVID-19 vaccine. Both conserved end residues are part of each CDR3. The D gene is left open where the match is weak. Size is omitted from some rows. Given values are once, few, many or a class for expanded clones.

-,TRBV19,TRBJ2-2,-,TGTGCCAGTCTCAGGGGTTGGAGCCCCGGGGAGCTGTTTTTT,CASLRGWSPGELFF
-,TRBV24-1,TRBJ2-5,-,TGTGCCACCAGTGATTGGGGGGGACAGGACCAAGAGACCCAGTACTTC,CATSDWGGQDQETQYF
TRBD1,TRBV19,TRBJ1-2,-,TGTGCCAGCCGGGACAGGGGTAACTATGGCTACACCTTC,CASRDRGNYGYTF
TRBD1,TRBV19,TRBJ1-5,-,TGTGCCAGTAGGGGCCGGGACAGGGCCTCTCAGCCCCAGCATTTT,CASRGRDRASQPQHF
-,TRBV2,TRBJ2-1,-,TGTGCCAGCAGTGAAGGGAGACTCGACAATGAGCAGTTCTTC,CASSEGRLDNEQFF
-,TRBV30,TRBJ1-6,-,TGTGCCTGGAGTACCGGTTGGAATTCACCCCTCCACTTT,CAWSTGWNSPLHF
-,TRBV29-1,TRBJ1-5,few,TGCAGCGTTGGGGGGCGCAATCAGCCCCAGCATTTT,CSVGGRNQPQHF
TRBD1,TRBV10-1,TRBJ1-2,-,TGCGCCAGCAGTTCGGACAGGGCCTATGGCTACACCTTC,CASSSDRAYGYTF
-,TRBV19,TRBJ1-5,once,TGTGCCAGTAGTAGGATCAATCAGCCCCAGCATTTT,CASSRINQPQHF
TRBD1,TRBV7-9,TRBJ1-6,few,TGTGCCAGCAGCACCTCCTCAGGGGGCGCCTATAATTCACCCCTCCACTTT,CASSTSSGGAYNSPLHF
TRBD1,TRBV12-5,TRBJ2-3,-,TGTGCTAGTGGTCCGGACAGGGCTTCAGATACGCAGTATTTT,CASGPDRASDTQYF
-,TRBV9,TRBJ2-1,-,TGTGCCAGCAGCGTACTAGCATCCTACAATGAGCAGTTCTTC,CASSVLASYNEQFF
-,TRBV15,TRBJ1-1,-,TGTGCCACCAGCGGAGCGAACACTGAAGCTTTCTTT,CATSGANTEAFF
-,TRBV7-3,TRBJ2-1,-,TGTGCCAGCAGCCCAGCGGAGATGGGAGCCTCCTACAATGAGCAGTTCTTC,CASSPAEMGASYNEQFF
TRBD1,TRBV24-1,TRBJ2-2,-,TGTGCCACCAGTGATCCTGGGACCGGGACAGGGTTCGGGGGGGAGCTGTTTTTT,CATSDPGTGTGFGGELFF
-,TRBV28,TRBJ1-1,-,TGTGCCAGCAGTCGTTCGGGGTGGACTGAAGCTTTCTTT,CASSRSGWTEAFF
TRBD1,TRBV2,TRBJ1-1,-,TGTGCCAGCAGTGAATGGGACAGGAGTGAAGCTTTCTTT,CASSEWDRSEAFF
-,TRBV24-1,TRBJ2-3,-,TGTGCCACCAGTGATCCTCAACCGGGGGAAACAGATACGCAGTATTTT,CATSDPQPGETDTQYF
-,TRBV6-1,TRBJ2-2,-,TGTGCCAGCAGTGTTCAACCCCTGACTAGCACCGGGGAGCTGTTTTTT,CASSVQPLTSTGELFF
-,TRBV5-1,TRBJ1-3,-,TGCGCCAGCAGCTTGGACAGGGATGCTGGAAACACCATATATTTT,CASSLDRDAGNTIYF
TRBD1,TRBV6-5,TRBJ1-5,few,TGTGCCAGACTACAGGGGGCGTATCAGCCCCAGCATTTT,CARLQGAYQPQHF
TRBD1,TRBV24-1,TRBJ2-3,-,TGTGCCACCAGTGACGCGGGACAGGGGGCATATACGCAGTATTTT,CATSDAGQGAYTQYF
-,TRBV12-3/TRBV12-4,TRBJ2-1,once,TGTGCCAGCAGTTTGGATAGGACTACCAGGTTCTTC,CASSLDRTTRFF
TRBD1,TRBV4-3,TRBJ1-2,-,TGCGCCAGCAGCCAAGTTGGGGTAGGGGGCACGGCGGAGGGCTACACCTTC,CASSQVGVGGTAEGYTF
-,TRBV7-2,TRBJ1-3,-,TGTGCCAGCAGCTTACGGGGGGGAGATGGAAACACCATATATTTT,CASSLRGGDGNTIYF
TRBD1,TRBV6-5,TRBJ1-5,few,TGTGCCAGCAGACCAAGGACAGGGGACAATCAGCCCCAGCATTTT,CASRPRTGDNQPQHF
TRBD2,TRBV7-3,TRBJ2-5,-,TGTGCCAGCAGCTTAGGGGCGGGGGGGCCCTTTGAGACCCAGTACTTC,CASSLGAGGPFETQYF
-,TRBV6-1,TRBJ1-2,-,TGTGCCAGCAGTGACAGGGCGGGATATGGCTACACCTTC,CASSDRAGYGYTF
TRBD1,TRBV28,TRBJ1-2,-,TGTGCCAGCAGTACCGGGACAGCCTACGACTATGGCTACACCTTC,CASSTGTAYDYGYTF
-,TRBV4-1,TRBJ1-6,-,TGCGCCAGCAGCCAGATCAGGGATTCACCCCTCCACTTT,CASSQIRDSPLHF
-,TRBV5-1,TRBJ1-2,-,TGCGCCAGCAGCTTAGAAAAATTCTATGGCTACACCTTC,CASSLEKFYGYTF
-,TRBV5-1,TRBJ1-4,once,TGCGCCAGCAGCTTGTCGTCCAGCTCGGGCCAGCAAAAACTGTTTTTT,CASSLSSSSGQQKLFF
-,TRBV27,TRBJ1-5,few,TGTGCCAGCAGTTTGGGGGGTTTAAAGCCCCAGCATTTT,CASSLGGLKPQHF
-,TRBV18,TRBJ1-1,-,TGTGCCAGCTCACTGGGTGAGAGGTCTGAAGCTTTCTTT,CASSLGERSEAFF
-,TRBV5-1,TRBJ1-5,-,TGCGCCAGCAGCTTGACGGTGGGAAGCAATCAGCCCCAGCATTTT,CASSLTVGSNQPQHF
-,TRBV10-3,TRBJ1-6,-,TGTGCCATCAGTGCTTTGGGGGATAATTCACCCCTCCACTTT,CAISALGDNSPLHF
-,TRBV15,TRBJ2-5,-,TGTGCCACCAGCAGGGCCGGTCGGGGCGGGTCCCAAGAGACCCAGTACTTC,CATSRAGRGGSQETQYF
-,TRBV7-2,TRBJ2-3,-,TGTGCCAGCAGCTTAGAAAACAGGGTGCATTTT,CASSLENRVHF
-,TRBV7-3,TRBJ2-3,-,TGTGCCAGCAGCTTGGTCGGGGGGCCAAGCACAGATACGCAGTATTTT,CASSLVGGPSTDTQYF
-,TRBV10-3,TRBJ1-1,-,TGTGCCATCAGTCGGAATGGGGACACTGAAGCTTTCTTT,CAISRNGDTEAFF
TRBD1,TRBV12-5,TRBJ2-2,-,TGTGCTAGTGGTTTGGTTACGGGACAGGGGCTTGGCGGGGAGCTGTTTTTT,CASGLVTGQGLGGELFF
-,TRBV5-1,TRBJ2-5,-,TGCGCCAGCAGCTTGGGACCCCAGCTCCAAGAGACCCAGTACTTC,CASSLGPQLQETQYF
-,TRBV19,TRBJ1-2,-,TGTGCCAGTAGTATAGGGACGGCGGTCTATGGCTACACCTTC,CASSIGTAVYGYTF
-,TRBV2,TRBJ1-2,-,TGTGCCAGCAGTCGTACCGGGACTAGCTATGGCTACACCTTC,CASSRTGTSYGYTF
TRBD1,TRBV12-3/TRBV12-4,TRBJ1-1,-,TGTGCCAGCAGTTCCAGGGGGAGCACTGAAGCTTTCTTT,CASSSRGSTEAFF